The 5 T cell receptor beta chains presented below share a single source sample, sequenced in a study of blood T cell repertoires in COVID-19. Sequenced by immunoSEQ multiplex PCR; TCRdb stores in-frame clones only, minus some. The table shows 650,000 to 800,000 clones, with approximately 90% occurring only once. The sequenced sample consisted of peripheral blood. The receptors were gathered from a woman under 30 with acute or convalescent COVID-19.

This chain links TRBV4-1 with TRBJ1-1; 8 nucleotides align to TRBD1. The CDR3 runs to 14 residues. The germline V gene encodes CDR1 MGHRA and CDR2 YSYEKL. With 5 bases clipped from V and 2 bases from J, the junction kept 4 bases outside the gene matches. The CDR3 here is CASSVGQGNTEAFF. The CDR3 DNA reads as TGCGCCAGCAGCGTAGGACAGGGAAACACTGAAGCTTTCTTT.

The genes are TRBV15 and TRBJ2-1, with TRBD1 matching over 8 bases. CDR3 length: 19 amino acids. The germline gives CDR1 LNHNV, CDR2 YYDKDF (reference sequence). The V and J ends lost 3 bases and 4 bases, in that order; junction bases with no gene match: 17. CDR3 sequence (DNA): TGTGCCACCAGCAGGCCTAGCTGGCACAGGGGGTCTTCATACAATGAGCAGTTCTTC. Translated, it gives CATSRPSWHRGSSYNEQFF.

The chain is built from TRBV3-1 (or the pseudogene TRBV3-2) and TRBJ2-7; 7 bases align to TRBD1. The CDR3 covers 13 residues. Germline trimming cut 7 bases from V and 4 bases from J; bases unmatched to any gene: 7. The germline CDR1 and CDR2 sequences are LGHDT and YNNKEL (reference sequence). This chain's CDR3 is CASTPDRQYEQYF. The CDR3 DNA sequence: TGTGCCAGCACCCCGGACAGGCAATACGAGCAGTACTTC.

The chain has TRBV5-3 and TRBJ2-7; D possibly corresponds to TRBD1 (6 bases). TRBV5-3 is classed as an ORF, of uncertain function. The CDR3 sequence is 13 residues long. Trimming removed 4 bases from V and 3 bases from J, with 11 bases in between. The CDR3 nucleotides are TGTGCCAGAAGCGTTCAGGGGAACTACGAGCAGTACTTC. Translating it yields CARSVQGNYEQYF.

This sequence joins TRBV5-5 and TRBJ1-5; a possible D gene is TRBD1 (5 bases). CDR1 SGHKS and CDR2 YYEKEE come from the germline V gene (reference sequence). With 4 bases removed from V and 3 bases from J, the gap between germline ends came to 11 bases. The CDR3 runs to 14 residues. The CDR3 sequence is CASSPDSNNQPQHF. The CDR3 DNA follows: TGTGCCAGCAGCCCTGACAGTAACAATCAGCCCCAGCATTTT.